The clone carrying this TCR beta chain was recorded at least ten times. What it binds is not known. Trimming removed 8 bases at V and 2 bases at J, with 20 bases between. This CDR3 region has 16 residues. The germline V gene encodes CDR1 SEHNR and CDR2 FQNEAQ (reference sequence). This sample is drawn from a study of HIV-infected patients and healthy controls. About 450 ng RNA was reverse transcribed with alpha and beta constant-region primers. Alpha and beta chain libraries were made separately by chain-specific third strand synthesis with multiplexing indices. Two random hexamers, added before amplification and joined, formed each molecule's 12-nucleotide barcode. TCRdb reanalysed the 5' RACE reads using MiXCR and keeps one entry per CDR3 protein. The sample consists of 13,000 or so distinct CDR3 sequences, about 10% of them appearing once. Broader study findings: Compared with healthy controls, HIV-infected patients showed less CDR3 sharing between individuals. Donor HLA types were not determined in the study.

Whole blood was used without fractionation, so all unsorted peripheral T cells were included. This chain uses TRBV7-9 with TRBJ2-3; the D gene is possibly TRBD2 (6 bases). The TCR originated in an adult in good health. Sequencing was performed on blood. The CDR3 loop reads CASGTPGLGFTDTQYF. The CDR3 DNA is TGTGCCAGCGGAACACCGGGACTTGGATTCACAGATACGCAGTATTTT. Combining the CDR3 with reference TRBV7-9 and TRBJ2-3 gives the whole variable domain DTGVSQNPRHKITKRGQNVTFRCDPISEHNRLYWYRQTLGQGPEFLTYFQNEAQLEKSRLLSDRFSAERPKGSFSTLEIQRTEQGDSAMYLCASGTPGLGFTDTQYFGPGTRLTVL.